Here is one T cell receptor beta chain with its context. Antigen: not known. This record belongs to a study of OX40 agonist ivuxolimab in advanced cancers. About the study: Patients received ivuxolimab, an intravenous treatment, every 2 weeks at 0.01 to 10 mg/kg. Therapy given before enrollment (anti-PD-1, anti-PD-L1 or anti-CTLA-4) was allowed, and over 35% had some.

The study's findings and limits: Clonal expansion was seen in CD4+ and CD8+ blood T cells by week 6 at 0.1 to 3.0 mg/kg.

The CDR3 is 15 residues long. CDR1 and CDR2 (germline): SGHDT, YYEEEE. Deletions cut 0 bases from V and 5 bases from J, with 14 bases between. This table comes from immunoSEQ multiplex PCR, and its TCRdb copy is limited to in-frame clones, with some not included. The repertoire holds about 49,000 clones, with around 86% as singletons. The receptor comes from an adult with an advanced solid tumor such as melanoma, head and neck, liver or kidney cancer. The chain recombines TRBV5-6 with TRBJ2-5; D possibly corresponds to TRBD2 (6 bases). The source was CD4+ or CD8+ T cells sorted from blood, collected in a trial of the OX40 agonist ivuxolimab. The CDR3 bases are TGTGCCAGCAGCTTGGTTGTAGCGGAGCTCGAGACCCAGTACTTC. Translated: CASSLVVAELETQYF.